The rows below give T cell receptor beta chains drawn from one sample of a study of a mutant IDH1 vaccine in newly diagnosed glioma. These receptors are not linked to any known antigen. The table came from immunoSEQ multiplex PCR; TCRdb's copy has only in-frame clones and leaves some out. The table lists about 130,000 clones, about four fifths of them singletons. The sequencing used PBMCs, collected from a glioma patient whose treatment included an IDH1 peptide vaccine. The receptors originated from a man aged 40-49 years with glioma. The CDR3 runs from the conserved cysteine through the conserved F or W. D genes are given only for firm matches. Where a row states a size, it is once, few, many or the class of an expanded clone; other rows omit it.

j_gene	d_gene	abundance	v_gene	CDR3aa	CDR3nt
TRBJ2-5	TRBD2	once	TRBV6-5	CASSQRGLQETQYF	TGTGCCAGCAGTCAGCGGGGGTTACAAGAGACCCAGTACTTC
TRBJ2-2	-	-	TRBV30	CAWRFLTTGELFF	TGTGCCTGGAGGTTCCTTACCACCGGGGAGCTGTTTTTT
TRBJ2-2	-	once	TRBV13	CASSSTRGSGELFF	TGTGCCAGCAGCTCCACGAGGGGGTCCGGGGAGCTGTTTTTT
TRBJ1-5	TRBD1	-	TRBV27	CASSLFGRGLGQPQHF	TGTGCCAGCAGTTTATTCGGCAGGGGGCTCGGTCAGCCCCAGCATTTT
TRBJ2-1	-	-	TRBV11-3	CASSLAGLGGNEQFF	TGTGCCAGCAGCTTAGCTGGCCTAGGGGGAAATGAGCAGTTCTTC
TRBJ1-3	-	-	TRBV7-2	CVGRDSGNTIYF	TGTGTCGGTAGGGATTCTGGAAACACCATATATTTT
TRBJ1-4	-	-	TRBV12-5	CASGLLLDRAPATNEKLFF	TGTGCTAGTGGTTTGCTTCTGGACCGAGCCCCGGCAACTAATGAAAAACTGTTTTTT
TRBJ2-7	-	few	TRBV4-3	CASSQDSGAAYEQYF	TGCGCCAGCAGCCAAGATTCCGGGGCAGCCTACGAGCAGTACTTC
TRBJ2-6	TRBD1	-	TRBV29-1	CSVLRDSRSGANVLTF	TGCAGCGTCCTACGGGACAGTCGTTCTGGGGCCAACGTCCTGACTTTC
TRBJ2-3	-	-	TRBV29-1	CSVIETATSTDTQYF	TGCAGCGTTATTGAAACAGCTACTAGCACAGATACGCAGTATTTT
TRBJ1-4	-	-	TRBV4-3	CASSQDWGHNEKLFF	TGCGCCAGCAGCCAAGATTGGGGCCATAATGAAAAACTGTTTTTT
TRBJ2-1	-	-	TRBV7-2	CASSSTGARSDEQFF	TGTGCCAGCAGCTCCACGGGGGCCCGCAGTGATGAGCAGTTCTTC
TRBJ1-2	-	-	TRBV5-1	CASSLEGAGYTF	TGCGCCAGCAGCTTGGAGGGCGCTGGCTACACCTTC
TRBJ1-2	TRBD1	once	TRBV14	CASSQGRQGRYGYTF	TGTGCCAGCAGCCAAGGCCGACAGGGAAGGTATGGCTACACCTTC
TRBJ1-5	-	few	TRBV4-1	CASSQADGYNQPQHF	TGCGCCAGCAGCCAAGCGGACGGATACAATCAGCCCCAGCATTTT
TRBJ1-6	-	-	TRBV10-3	CAIRGTDSSYNSPLHF	TGTGCCATCAGGGGGACCGATAGCTCCTATAATTCACCCCTCCACTTT
TRBJ2-7	-	-	TRBV19	CASSPRQETAYEQYF	TGTGCCAGTAGTCCGAGACAGGAGACGGCCTACGAGCAGTACTTC
TRBJ1-4	TRBD1	-	TRBV18	CASSKPGQGAEKLFF	TGTGCCAGCTCCAAACCGGGACAGGGGGCTGAAAAACTGTTTTTT
TRBJ2-3	-	-	TRBV11-3	CASSYHGPGTDTQYF	TGTGCCAGCAGCTACCATGGTCCTGGCACAGATACGCAGTATTTT
TRBJ1-3	-	-	TRBV11-2	CASSSGLTGNTIYF	TGTGCCAGCAGCTCGGGACTGACTGGAAACACCATATATTTT
TRBJ2-7	-	-	TRBV2	CASGFRPPYEQYF	TGTGCCAGCGGGTTTCGACCCCCCTACGAGCAGTACTTC
TRBJ1-5	-	-	TRBV7-9	CASSLDKGNQPQHF	TGTGCCAGCAGCTTAGATAAAGGCAATCAGCCCCAGCATTTT
TRBJ2-7	-	-	TRBV7-8	CASSLVWLSYEQYF	TGTGCCAGCAGCTTAGTTTGGCTTTCCTACGAGCAGTACTTC
TRBJ2-7	TRBD2	-	TRBV6-5	CASSYSREGDYYEQYF	TGTGCCAGCAGTTATTCTCGGGAGGGGGATTACTACGAGCAGTACTTC
TRBJ1-2	TRBD1	few	TRBV7-9	CASSRGQSNYGYTF	TGTGCCAGCAGCCGGGGACAGAGTAACTATGGCTACACCTTC
TRBJ2-5	-	few	TRBV28	CASSQETQYF	TGTGCCAGCAGTCAAGAGACCCAGTACTTC
TRBJ2-7	-	-	TRBV7-6	CASSSLYRYEQYF	TGTGCCAGCAGCTCCTTGTACCGCTACGAGCAGTACTTC
TRBJ1-2	-	-	TRBV5-1	CASSLAGGASGGYTF	TGCGCCAGCAGCTTGGCCGGTGGGGCATCGGGTGGCTACACCTTC
TRBJ1-2	-	once	TRBV19	CASSMVDRGNYGYTF	TGTGCCAGTAGTATGGTGGACAGAGGCAACTATGGCTACACCTTC
TRBJ1-5	TRBD1	-	TRBV19	CASSIVAGGMDQPQHF	TGTGCCAGTAGTATAGTCGCAGGGGGGATGGATCAGCCCCAGCATTTT
TRBJ1-3	TRBD1	-	TRBV19	CASSTSGQVRSGNTIYF	TGTGCCAGTAGTACCTCGGGACAGGTCCGCTCTGGAAACACCATATATTTT
TRBJ2-3	-	-	TRBV21-1	CASSKGHRGRCTDTQYF	TGTGCCAGCAGCAAAGGGCACAGGGGGCGATGCACAGATACGCAGTATTTT
TRBJ1-6	-	-	TRBV11-2	CASSLDHQGFYSPLHF	TGTGCCAGCAGCTTAGATCATCAGGGCTTTTATTCACCCCTCCACTTT
TRBJ2-7	-	-	TRBV6-6	CASTPDFSSYEQYF	TGTGCCAGCACCCCTGACTTCAGCTCCTACGAGCAGTACTTC
TRBJ1-4	TRBD1	-	TRBV29-1	CSVITGATNEKLFF	TGCAGCGTTATAACAGGGGCAACTAATGAAAAACTGTTTTTT
TRBJ2-1	-	-	TRBV7-8	CASSRRAPGGSFYNEQFF	TGTGCCAGCAGCCGACGGGCCCCCGGCGGTAGTTTTTACAATGAGCAGTTCTTC
TRBJ1-5	-	-	TRBV7-2	CASSLVSNQPQHF	TGTGCCAGCAGCTTAGTTAGCAATCAGCCCCAGCATTTT